This T cell receptor beta chain was observed in a study of T cells in Graves' hyperthyroidism and ophthalmopathy. This clonotype was counted a few times. Authors of the study amplified TCR beta CDR3 regions from RNA transcripts. HTBI primers drove first-round RT-PCR of the TCR CDR3. TCRdb recomputed calls from the multiplex PCR reads with MiXCR, one row per CDR3 protein. Of roughly 530,000 distinct CDR3 sequences listed, about 15% are singletons. Patients affected by ophthalmopathy presented a Clinical Activity Score of at least 3, a NOSPECS grade of at least 4, and disease duration below 3 months. The receptor comes from a young woman with Graves' ophthalmopathy. The specimen sequenced was blood.

The CDR3 coding sequence is TGTGCCAGTAGTATTAGCGGGGGGGCCGATGAGCAGTTCTTC. Its translation is CASSISGGADEQFF. The rearrangement links TRBV19 to TRBJ2-1, with TRBD2 matching over 11 bases. The CDR3 has 14 residues. Germline values: CDR1 LNHDA, CDR2 SQIVND (reference sequence). The ends lost 3 bases at V and 8 bases at J; junction bases unmatched: 3.